The sequence of this T cell receptor (beta chain) was determined in a study of blood T cells in healthy people across ages. Study details: With template switching, about one barcoded beta molecule was captured per two T cells.

With 5 bases removed from V and 4 bases from J, the gap between germline ends came to 8 bases. The CDR3 length is 13 residues. CDR1 is LNHNV and CDR2 is YYDKDF in the germline V gene (reference sequence). This clonotype was recorded a few times. Antigen specificity is unknown. Study-wide points: In long-lived donors, naive CD4+ cell counts and diversity exceeded those of aged donors.

Combining a sample-barcoded 5' primer with a J-beta primer mix, a second PCR ran for roughly 7 to 12 cycles. Every cDNA was tagged by a template-switch adaptor with 12 random nucleotides. TCRdb analysed the 5' RACE reads with MiXCR anew, one entry per CDR3 protein. The sample contains roughly 830,000 distinct CDR3 sequences, under 80% of which appear only once. The authors isolated at least 7 million PBMCs per sample. The sequence derives from a man under 40 in good health. Sequencing was done on a sample of blood. This rearrangement joins TRBV15 to TRBJ1-4; D is uncertain. CDR3 sequence: CATSDGGNEKLFF. The DNA of the CDR3 is TGTGCCACCAGCGACGGCGGTAATGAAAAACTGTTTTTT.